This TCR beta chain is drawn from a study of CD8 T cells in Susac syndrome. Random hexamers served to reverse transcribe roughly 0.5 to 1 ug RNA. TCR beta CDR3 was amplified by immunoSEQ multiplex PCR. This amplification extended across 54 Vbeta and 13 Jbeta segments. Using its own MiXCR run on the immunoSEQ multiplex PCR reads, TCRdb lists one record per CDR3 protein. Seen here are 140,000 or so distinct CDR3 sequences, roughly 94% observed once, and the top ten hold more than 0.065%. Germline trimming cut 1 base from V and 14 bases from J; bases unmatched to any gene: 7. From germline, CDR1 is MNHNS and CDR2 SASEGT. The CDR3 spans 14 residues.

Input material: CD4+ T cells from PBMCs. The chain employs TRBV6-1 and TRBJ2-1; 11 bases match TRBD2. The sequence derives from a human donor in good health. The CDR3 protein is CASSEVVAGGQKFF. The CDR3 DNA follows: TGTGCCAGCAGTGAAGTTGTAGCGGGAGGGCAGAAGTTCTTC.